This entry features one T cell receptor beta chain sequence. These data originate in a study of control samples from healthy donors and cancer patients. Profiling relied on immunoSEQ multiplex PCR, and the TCRdb table lists in-frame clones only, not all of them. The table has 91,000 or so clones, approximately 93% seen once; the top ten hold 0.85% to 1%. This sequence was found in a young woman in good health. Sequenced material: blood.

CDR3 region: CASSWKMGLNYGYTF. DNA of the CDR3: TGTGCCAGCAGCTGGAAGATGGGGCTTAACTATGGCTACACCTTC. V and J are TRBV5-4 and TRBJ1-2, with a possible D match to TRBD1 (5 bases). CDR3 length: 15 amino acids. Trimming stripped 3 bases from V and 1 base from J, with 13 bases between. Looked up from germline, CDR1 is SGHNT and CDR2 is YYREEE (reference sequence).